These 31 T cell receptor beta chains share one sample of origin, sequenced in a study of patients and donors after allogeneic stem cell transplantation. TCRdb called the RT-PCR reads again in MiXCR, with one record for every CDR3 protein. This sample has about 960,000 distinct CDR3 sequences; roughly 18% occur once, and the top ten carry 6%. The material sequenced was blood, either unsorted or a sorted T cell fraction (not recorded which). The receptor set was obtained from a human donor who was either an allogeneic HSCT recipient or a stem cell or donor lymphocyte infusion donor (not recorded which). It is not recorded whose cells these are; they may come from a transplant donor.

This clonotype was recorded at least ten times. The chain employs TRBV12-3 or TRBV12-4 and TRBJ1-3; TRBD1 agrees at 8 bases. CDR3 length: 15 residues. With V trimmed by 6 bases and J by 0 bases, 4 bases remained unmatched. CDR3 in amino acids: CASRRTGNSGNTIYF. DNA of the CDR3: TGTGCCAGCAGACGGACAGGGAACTCTGGAAACACCATATATTTT.

The chain uses TRBV19 and TRBJ2-1; 11 nucleotides agree with TRBD2. The CDR3 loop spans 15 amino acids. Trimming cost V 1 base and J 7 bases; bases outside gene matches: 3. Germline V gene lookup returns CDR1 LNHDA and CDR2 SQIVND (reference sequence). This CDR3 reads CASSIAGTSGNEQFF. CDR3 nucleotides: TGTGCCAGTAGTATAGCAGGGACTAGCGGAAATGAGCAGTTCTTC.

The rearrangement uses TRBV25-1 and TRBJ1-2, with TRBD1 identical over 7 bases. V was pared by 0 bases and J by 7 bases, with 11 bases of the junction left unmatched. The germline V gene has CDR1 MGHDK and CDR2 SYGVNS. This CDR3 has 16 amino acids. CDR3 region: CASSEYGRDSKPGYTF. Written as DNA, the CDR3 is TGTGCCAGCAGTGAATACGGAAGGGACAGCAAGCCTGGCTACACCTTC.

The chain recombines TRBV6-5 with TRBJ1-2; 10 bases are a match to TRBD1. This CDR3 contains 12 residues. V lost 6 bases and J lost 8; bases outside the gene matches: 3. Per the germline V gene, CDR1 is MNHEY and CDR2 is SVGAGI. The DNA of the CDR3 is TGTGCCAGCAGCCGGGGACAGGGGGGCTACACCTTC. This codes for CASSRGQGGYTF.

This clonotype was recorded many times. The chain couples TRBV12-3 or TRBV12-4 to TRBJ2-5; D remains unclear. The CDR3 has 15 residues. V shed 1 base and J shed 5 bases, with 14 bases lying between them. CDR3 sequence (DNA): TGTGCCAGCAGTTTAGGGTGGGGATTCGGCGAGACCCAGTACTTC. Translation gives CASSLGWGFGETQYF.

This clonotype appeared many times. The chain links TRBV12-3 or TRBV12-4 to TRBJ2-1, with 9 positions matching TRBD2. V shed 1 base and J 8 bases; nucleotides not matched to a gene: 9. The CDR3 extends over 16 amino acids. This CDR3 is CASSLGLAGRIDEQFF. The CDR3 DNA follows: TGTGCCAGCAGTTTAGGTCTAGCGGGAAGGATAGATGAGCAGTTCTTC.

As concerns this clonotype: A clone one base away is much larger, so this may be a read error. The rearrangement joins TRBV12-3 or TRBV12-4 to TRBJ2-7, with TRBD1 matching over 7 bases. CDR3 length: 14 amino acids. CDR3 DNA: TGTGCCAGCAGTTTTGGACAGGCTTCCTACGACCAGTACTTC. Amino acid sequence: CASSFGQASYDQYF.

This clonotype was counted only a few times. This chain joins TRBV7-3 and TRBJ1-2, with 10 positions matching TRBD1. The V gene end was trimmed by 6 bases and the J gene end by 4 bases; junction bases not matched to a gene: 8. Germline V gene lookup returns CDR1 SGHTA and CDR2 FQGTGA. The CDR3 has 15 amino acids. CDR3 coding DNA: TGTGCCAGCAGACTTGATGGACAGGGGGGCTATGGCTACACCTTC. Encoded protein: CASRLDGQGGYGYTF.

The sample holds a few counts of this clonotype. J is TRBJ2-2 and V is TRBV12-3 or TRBV12-4, with D possibly being TRBD2 (7 bases). This CDR3 has 20 amino acids. V was trimmed by 3 bases and J by 3 bases, leaving 26 bases between them. CDR3 nucleotides: TGTGCCAGCAGTTTTATCAGGTTCCTGGGGGGGCTAGAAGACACCGGGGAGCTGTTTTTT. Its protein is CASSFIRFLGGLEDTGELFF.

The V call is TRBV5-1, the J call TRBJ2-2; D is unresolved. Germline V gives CDR1 SGHRS, CDR2 YFSETQ. Trimming took 0 bases from V and 5 from J, leaving 11 bases between them. The CDR3 is 15 residues long. The chain's CDR3 is CASSLGAGETGELFF. The CDR3 DNA sequence: TGCGCCAGCAGCTTGGGTGCAGGCGAGACCGGGGAGCTGTTTTTT. Full variable domain (rest looked up from reference TRBV5-1 and TRBJ2-2): KAGVTQTPRYLIKTRGQQVTLSCSPISGHRSVSWYQQTPGQGLQFLFEYFSETQRNKGNFPGRFSGRQFSNSRSEMNVSTLELGDSALYLCASSLGAGETGELFFGEGSRLTVL.

This clonotype was seen at least ten times. The chain joins TRBV10-3 to TRBJ2-1, with 7 bases that match TRBD2. J lost 4 bases, V lost 0 bases, and 3 bases had no gene match. Per the germline V gene, CDR1 is ENHRY and CDR2 is SYGVKD. The CDR3 sequence is 15 residues long. The CDR3, as DNA: TGTGCCATCAGTGAGTCCAGCGGGGAATACAATGAGCAGTTCTTC. Its translation: CAISESSGEYNEQFF.

The chain employs TRBV5-1 and TRBJ2-2; D is undetermined. The CDR3 covers 15 residues. CDR1 and CDR2 (germline): SGHRS, YFSETQ. The V and J ends lost 4 bases and 3 bases respectively, with 13 bases between them. CDR3 sequence reads: CASSEFRVDTGELFF. The CDR3, as DNA: TGCGCCAGCAGCGAATTCCGGGTTGACACCGGGGAGCTGTTTTTT.

The chain recombines TRBV27 with TRBJ1-6; TRBD1 matches at 7 bases. The CDR3 loop spans 15 amino acids. Germline values: CDR1 MNHEY, CDR2 SMNVEV (reference sequence). V dropped 2 bases and J dropped 9; count of bases not matched to a gene: 7. The CDR3 nucleotides read TGTGCCAGCAGTTTAATGTGGACAGGCTTTTCACCCCTCCACTTT. Translating gives CASSLMWTGFSPLHF.

This chain connects TRBV13 to TRBJ1-1; 7 nucleotides match TRBD1. V shed 4 bases and J 4 bases; nucleotides not matched to a gene: 18. Germline lookup yields CDR1 PRHDT and CDR2 FYEKMQ (reference sequence). The CDR3 contains 18 residues. CDR3 coding DNA: TGTGCCAGCAGCTGGAACCTTAACAGGGGCCTGGGGAGCACTGAAGCTTTCTTT. Its protein product is CASSWNLNRGLGSTEAFF. Supplemented by reference TRBV13 and TRBJ1-1, the full variable domain reads AAGVIQSPRHLIKEKRETATLKCYPIPRHDTVYWYQQGPGQDPQFLISFYEKMQSDKGSIPDRFSAQQFSDYHSELNMSSLELGDSALYFCASSWNLNRGLGSTEAFFGQGTRLTVV.

A few counts support this clonotype. The CDR3 bases are TGTGCCAGCCTTGGAGGGCCCCCTAAGGTACCCTACGAGCAGTACTTC. This codes for CASLGGPPKVPYEQYF. This chain connects TRBV27 to TRBJ2-7; a weak D match, TRBD2 (6 bases). Germline V gene lookup returns CDR1 MNHEY and CDR2 SMNVEV (reference sequence). V was cut by 8 bases and J by 2 bases, with 22 bases left in between. This CDR3 contains 16 residues.

This clonotype was seen a few times. The chain is built from TRBV30 and TRBJ2-3, with 9 positions matching TRBD2. This CDR3 contains 15 residues. V was clipped by 6 bases and J by 2 bases; unmatched bases: 9. Germline values: CDR1 GTSNPN, CDR2 SVGIG (reference sequence). CDR3 sequence reads: CACSSGARLTDTQYF. The CDR3 coding sequence is TGTGCCTGCTCTAGCGGGGCGAGACTCACAGATACGCAGTATTTT.

This clonotype appeared once. This sequence joins TRBV4-2 and TRBJ1-3; D is possibly TRBD1 (6 bases). This CDR3 region has 15 residues. The germline V and J ends were trimmed by 5 bases and 8 bases, with 19 bases remaining between them. Germline V lookup: CDR1 LGHNA, CDR2 YNFKEQ. CDR3 nucleotides: TGTGCCAGCAGCTCCAGATTGGGGGGCGGGGACACCATATATTTT. Translated, it gives CASSSRLGGGDTIYF.

A single count supports this clonotype. The CDR3 here is CASAEGDTRSYEQYF. The CDR3 DNA is TGTGCCAGCGCGGAGGGAGACACCCGCTCCTACGAGCAGTACTTC. The gene calls are TRBV28 and TRBJ2-7; D is possibly TRBD2 (6 bases). The length of the CDR3 is 15 residues. V was clipped by 8 bases and J by 0 bases, with 17 bases between them. The germline gives CDR1 MDHEN, CDR2 SYDVKM.

This clonotype was counted a few times. The chain carries TRBV6-1 and TRBJ2-7, with TRBD1 matching over 11 bases. The V gene's germline CDR1 is MNHNS and CDR2 SASEGT. Trimming cost V 7 bases and J 4 bases; bases outside gene matches: 6. There are 14 residues in the CDR3. This CDR3 is CASIGTGGGYEQYF. CDR3 nucleotide sequence: TGTGCCAGCATCGGGACAGGGGGTGGTTACGAGCAGTACTTC.

This clonotype was seen a few times. V usage is TRBV20-1 and J usage is TRBJ1-2, with D possibly matching TRBD1 (6 bases). Looked up from germline, CDR1 is DFQATT and CDR2 is SNEGSKA (reference sequence). V was shortened by 7 bases and J by 6 bases, with 15 bases between the two germline ends. This CDR3 comprises 12 residues. The CDR3 is CSVSTGTNGYTF. The CDR3 DNA is TGCAGTGTATCGACAGGAACCAATGGCTACACCTTC.

The chain combines TRBV2 with TRBJ2-5; D is unresolved. Trimming took off 7 bases at V and 5 bases at J, with 11 bases between the two ends. CDR3 length: 12 amino acids. The germline V gene has CDR1 SNHLY and CDR2 FYNNEI. The CDR3 DNA reads TGTGCCAGCAATCCAGCCCGGGAGACCCAGTACTTC. Translating gives CASNPARETQYF. Combining the CDR3 with reference TRBV2 and TRBJ2-5 gives the whole variable domain EPEVTQTPSHQVTQMGQEVILRCVPISNHLYFYWYRQILGQKVEFLVSFYNNEISEKSEIFDDQFSVERPDGSNFTLKIRSTKLEDSAMYFCASNPARETQYFGPGTRLLVL.

This clonotype was observed many times. The chain uses TRBV5-8 and TRBJ2-1; D not certain. V lost 0 bases to trimming and J lost 7 bases, with 8 bases between them. Germline CDR1 is SGHTS and CDR2 is YDEGEE. The CDR3 runs to 13 residues. The DNA of the CDR3 is TGTGCCAGCAGCTTGGAGGGTTGGAATGAGCAGTTCTTC. Translating gives CASSLEGWNEQFF.

CDR3 amino acids: CSASFGTSTDTQYF. Written as DNA, the CDR3 is TGCAGTGCTAGTTTCGGTACTAGCACAGATACGCAGTATTTT. The gene calls are TRBV20-1 and TRBJ2-3, with unresolved D. The germline V gene encodes CDR1 DFQATT and CDR2 SNEGSKA (reference sequence). CDR3 length: 14 residues. The V end lost 3 bases, the J end lost 0 bases, and 10 bases lay between the germline ends.

V gene TRBV27 combines with J gene TRBJ1-1; no clear D. Germline values: CDR1 MNHEY, CDR2 SMNVEV (reference sequence). V gave up 7 bases and J gave up 7 bases, with 10 bases separating them. The CDR3 length is 11 residues. The CDR3 DNA reads as TGTGCCAGCATCCCCACCGGTGAAGCTTTCTTT. Translating it yields CASIPTGEAFF.

This clonotype has a handful of counts. This rearrangement joins TRBV3-1 to TRBJ1-2; no firm D call. Trimming cost V 4 bases and J 6 bases, with 15 bases left between them. Germline assignment: CDR1 LGHDT and CDR2 YNNKEL (reference sequence). The CDR3 is 14 residues long. The CDR3: CASSRVDRSDGYTF. The CDR3 DNA reads as TGTGCCAGCAGCCGAGTCGACCGCTCCGATGGCTACACCTTC. The whole variable domain, filled in from reference TRBV3-1 and TRBJ1-2, reads DTAVSQTPKYLVTQMGNDKSIKCEQNLGHDTMYWYKQDSKKFLKIMFSYNNKELIINETVPNRFSPKSPDKAHLNLHINSLELGDSAVYFCASSRVDRSDGYTFGSGTRLTVV.

V usage is TRBV20-1 and J usage is TRBJ2-4; no firm D call. CDR3 length equals 11 residues. Trimming took off 3 bases at V and 7 bases at J, with 7 bases between the two ends. Germline loops: CDR1 DFQATT, CDR2 SNEGSKA (reference sequence). CDR3 in amino acids: CSASPDNIQYF. CDR3 nucleotides: TGCAGTGCTAGCCCTGACAACATTCAGTACTTC.

This chain connects TRBV5-1 to TRBJ2-7; D remains ambiguous. V was pared by 4 bases and J by 6 bases, with 11 bases between. CDR3 length equals 12 residues. The germline V gene has CDR1 SGHRS and CDR2 YFSETQ. CDR3 coding DNA: TGCGCCAGCAGCCCAGGCCTCCGCGAGCAGTACTTC. Protein sequence: CASSPGLREQYF. The full variable domain, completed using reference TRBV5-1 and TRBJ2-7, is KAGVTQTPRYLIKTRGQQVTLSCSPISGHRSVSWYQQTPGQGLQFLFEYFSETQRNKGNFPGRFSGRQFSNSRSEMNVSTLELGDSALYLCASSPGLREQYFGPGTRLTVT.

The CDR3 coding sequence is TGCAGTGCTAGAATACGGAGGCTGAACACTGAAGCTTTCTTT. Protein product: CSARIRRLNTEAFF. This chain joins TRBV20-1 and TRBJ1-1; D unresolved. Between the trimmed V and J ends, which lost 2 bases and 0 bases, there was a span of 10 bases. The CDR3 length is 14 residues. The germline V gene has CDR1 DFQATT and CDR2 SNEGSKA (reference sequence).

The V call is TRBV4-1, the J call TRBJ2-3; 11 bases are a match to TRBD2. The CDR3 is 18 amino acids. From germline, CDR1 is MGHRA and CDR2 YSYEKL. V dropped 0 bases and J dropped 6; count of bases not matched to a gene: 11. In DNA, the CDR3 is TGCGCCAGCAGCCAAGATTGGGTAGCGGGAGGGATCACGGATACGCAGTATTTT. As protein: CASSQDWVAGGITDTQYF.

The CDR3 here is CSAPGSAKGGEKLFF. CDR3 sequence (DNA): TGCAGTGCTCCGGGGTCCGCGAAAGGGGGGGAAAAACTGTTTTTT. The chain links TRBV20-1 to TRBJ1-4; TRBD1 might be the D (6 bases). The ends were cut back, 5 bases at V and 8 bases at J, with 21 bases in the middle. Germline-derived CDR1 and CDR2 are DFQATT and SNEGSKA (reference sequence). The CDR3 runs 15 residues.

There are many counts of this clonotype. The CDR3 coding sequence is TGTGCCAGCAGCCAAGTAGACAGCCTGAATCAGCCCCAGCATTTT. The encoded protein is CASSQVDSLNQPQHF. The chain couples TRBV4-2 to TRBJ1-5, with D maybe TRBD1 (5 bases). Per the germline V gene, CDR1 is LGHNA and CDR2 is YNFKEQ. This CDR3 has 15 amino acids. V lost 1 base, J lost 4 bases, and 11 bases lay in between.